This T cell receptor beta chain was recovered during a study of T cell changes during pregnancy in multiple sclerosis. The CDR3 extends over 15 amino acids. Germline V gene sequence: CDR1 MNHEY, CDR2 SVGAGI. V was pared by 0 bases and J by 8 bases, with 16 bases between. Measured with immunoSEQ multiplex PCR; TCRdb has only the in-frame clones, and not every one. The data contain more than 25,000 clones, about nine tenths of them seen just once; the ten biggest clones take up about 3.9%. This sequence was found in a female donor in good health, enrolled as a control in a pregnancy study. The chain joins TRBV6-5 to TRBJ1-2; tentatively, D is TRBD1 (6 bases). This material consisted of CD8+ T cells from peripheral blood mononuclear cells, taken in the second trimester of pregnancy. CDR3 protein: CASSYSAGVVGGYTF. DNA of the CDR3: TGTGCCAGCAGTTACTCTGCAGGGGTGGTTGGCGGCTACACCTTC.